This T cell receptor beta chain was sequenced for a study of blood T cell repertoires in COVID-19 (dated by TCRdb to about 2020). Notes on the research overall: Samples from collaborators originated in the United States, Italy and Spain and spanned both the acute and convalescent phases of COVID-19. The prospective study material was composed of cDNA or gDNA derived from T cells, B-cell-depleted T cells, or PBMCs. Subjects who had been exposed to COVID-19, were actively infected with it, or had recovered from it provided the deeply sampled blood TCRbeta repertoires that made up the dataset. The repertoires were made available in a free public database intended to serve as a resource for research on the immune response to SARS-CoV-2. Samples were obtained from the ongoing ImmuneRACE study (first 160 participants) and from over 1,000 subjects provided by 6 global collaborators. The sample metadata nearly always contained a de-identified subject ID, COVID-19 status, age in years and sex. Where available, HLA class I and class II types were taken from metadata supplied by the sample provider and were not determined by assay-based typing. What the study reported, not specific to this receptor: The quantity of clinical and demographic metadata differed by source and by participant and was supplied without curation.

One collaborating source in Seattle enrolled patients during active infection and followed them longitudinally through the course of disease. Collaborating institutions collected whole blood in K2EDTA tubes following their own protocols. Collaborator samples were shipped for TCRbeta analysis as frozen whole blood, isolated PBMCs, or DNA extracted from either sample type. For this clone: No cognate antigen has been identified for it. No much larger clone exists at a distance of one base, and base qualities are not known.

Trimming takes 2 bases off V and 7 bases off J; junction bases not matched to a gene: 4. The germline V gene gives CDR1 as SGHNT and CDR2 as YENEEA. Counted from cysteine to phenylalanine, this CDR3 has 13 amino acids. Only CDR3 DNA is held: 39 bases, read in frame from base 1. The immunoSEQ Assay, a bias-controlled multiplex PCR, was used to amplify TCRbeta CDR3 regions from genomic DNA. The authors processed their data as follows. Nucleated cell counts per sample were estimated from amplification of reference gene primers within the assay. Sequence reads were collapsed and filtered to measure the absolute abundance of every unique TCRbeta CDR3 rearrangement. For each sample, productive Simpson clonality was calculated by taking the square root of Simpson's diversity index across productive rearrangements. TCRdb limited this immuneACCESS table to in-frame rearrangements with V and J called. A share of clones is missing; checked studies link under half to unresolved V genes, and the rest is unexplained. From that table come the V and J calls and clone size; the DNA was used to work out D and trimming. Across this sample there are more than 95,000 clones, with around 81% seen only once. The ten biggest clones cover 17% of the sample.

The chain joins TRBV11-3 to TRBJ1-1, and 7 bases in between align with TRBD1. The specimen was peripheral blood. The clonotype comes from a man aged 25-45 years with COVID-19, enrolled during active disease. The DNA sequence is TGTGCCAGCAGCTTACGGGACAGCCTTGAAGCTTTCTTT. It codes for CASSLRDSLEAFF.